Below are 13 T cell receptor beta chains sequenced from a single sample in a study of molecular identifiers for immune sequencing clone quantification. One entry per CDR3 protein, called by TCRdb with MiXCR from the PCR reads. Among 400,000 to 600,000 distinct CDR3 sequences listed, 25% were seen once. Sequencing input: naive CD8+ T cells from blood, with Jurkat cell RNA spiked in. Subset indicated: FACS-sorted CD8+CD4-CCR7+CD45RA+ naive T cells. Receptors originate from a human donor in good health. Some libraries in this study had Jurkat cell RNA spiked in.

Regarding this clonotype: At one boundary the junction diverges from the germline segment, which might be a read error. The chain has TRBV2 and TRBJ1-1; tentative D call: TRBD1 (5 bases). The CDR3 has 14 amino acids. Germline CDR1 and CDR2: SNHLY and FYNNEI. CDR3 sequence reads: CASSYRPADTEVFF. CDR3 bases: TGTGCCAGCAGTTACCGCCCGGCGGACACTGAAGTTTTCTTT.

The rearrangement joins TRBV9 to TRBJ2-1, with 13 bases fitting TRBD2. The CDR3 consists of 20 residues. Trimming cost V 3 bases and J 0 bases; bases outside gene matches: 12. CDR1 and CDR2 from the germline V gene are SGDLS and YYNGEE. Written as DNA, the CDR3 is TGTGCCAGCAGCGACGGAAACGGGACTAGCGGGACGAGCTCCTACAATGAGCAGTTCTTC. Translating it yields CASSDGNGTSGTSSYNEQFF.

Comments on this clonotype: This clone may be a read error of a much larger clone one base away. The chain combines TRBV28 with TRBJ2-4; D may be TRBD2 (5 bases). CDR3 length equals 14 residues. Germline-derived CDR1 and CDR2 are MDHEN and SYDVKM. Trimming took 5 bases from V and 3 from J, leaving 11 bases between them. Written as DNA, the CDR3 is TGTGCCAGCAGTCTTAGCGCGAACAAAAACATTCAGTACTTC. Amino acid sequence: CASSLSANKNIQYF.

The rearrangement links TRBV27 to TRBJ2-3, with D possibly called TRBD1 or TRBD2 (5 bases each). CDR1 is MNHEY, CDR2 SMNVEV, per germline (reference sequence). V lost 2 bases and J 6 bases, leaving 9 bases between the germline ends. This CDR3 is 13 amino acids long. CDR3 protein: CASSLLGVDTQYF. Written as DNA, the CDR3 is TGTGCCAGCAGTTTACTGGGGGTGGATACGCAGTATTTT.

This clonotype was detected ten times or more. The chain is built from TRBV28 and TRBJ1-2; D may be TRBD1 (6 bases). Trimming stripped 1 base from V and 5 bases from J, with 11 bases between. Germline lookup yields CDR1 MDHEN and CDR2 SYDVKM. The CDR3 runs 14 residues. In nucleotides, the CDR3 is TGTGCCAGCAGTTTATTAAGTCAGGGGTATGGCTACACCTTC. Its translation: CASSLLSQGYGYTF.

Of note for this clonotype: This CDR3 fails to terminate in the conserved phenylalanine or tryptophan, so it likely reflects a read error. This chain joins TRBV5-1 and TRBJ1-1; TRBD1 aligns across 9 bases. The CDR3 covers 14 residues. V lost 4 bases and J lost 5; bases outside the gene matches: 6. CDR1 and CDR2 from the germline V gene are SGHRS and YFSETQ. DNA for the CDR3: TGCGCCAGCAGCATAGGACAGGGGCGGACTGAAGCTTTCTCT. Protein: CASSIGQGRTEAFS.

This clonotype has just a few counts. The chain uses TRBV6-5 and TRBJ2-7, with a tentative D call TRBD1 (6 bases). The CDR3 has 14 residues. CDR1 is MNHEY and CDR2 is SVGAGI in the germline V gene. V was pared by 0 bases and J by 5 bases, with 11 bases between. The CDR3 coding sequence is TGTGCCAGCAGTTACTCTCCAGGGGTCCACGAGCAGTACTTC. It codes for CASSYSPGVHEQYF.

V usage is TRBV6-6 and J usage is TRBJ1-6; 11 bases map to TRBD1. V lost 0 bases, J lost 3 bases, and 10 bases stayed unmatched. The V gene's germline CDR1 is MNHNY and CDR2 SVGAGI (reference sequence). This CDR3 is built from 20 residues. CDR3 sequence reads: CASSYSNGQGAKNYNSPLHF. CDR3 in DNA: TGTGCCAGCAGTTACTCGAATGGACAGGGGGCAAAAAACTATAATTCACCCCTCCACTTT.

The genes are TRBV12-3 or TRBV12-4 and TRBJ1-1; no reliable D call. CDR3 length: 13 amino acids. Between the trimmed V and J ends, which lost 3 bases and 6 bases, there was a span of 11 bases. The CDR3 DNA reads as TGTGCCAGCAGTTTTAAAGGGTGGCCTGAAGCTTTCTTT. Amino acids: CASSFKGWPEAFF.

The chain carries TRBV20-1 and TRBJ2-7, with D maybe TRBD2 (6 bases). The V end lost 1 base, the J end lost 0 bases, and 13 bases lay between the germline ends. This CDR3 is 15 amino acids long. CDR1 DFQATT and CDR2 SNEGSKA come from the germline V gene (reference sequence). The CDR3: CSARGIAESSYEQYF. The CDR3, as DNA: TGCAGTGCTAGAGGTATAGCGGAGTCCTCCTACGAGCAGTACTTC.

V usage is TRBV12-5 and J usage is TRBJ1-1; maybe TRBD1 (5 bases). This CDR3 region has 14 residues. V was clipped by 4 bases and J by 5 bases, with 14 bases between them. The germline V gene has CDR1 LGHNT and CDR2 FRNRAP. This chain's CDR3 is CASGSADIPTEAFF. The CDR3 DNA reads TGTGCTAGTGGTTCCGCGGACATTCCAACTGAAGCTTTCTTT.

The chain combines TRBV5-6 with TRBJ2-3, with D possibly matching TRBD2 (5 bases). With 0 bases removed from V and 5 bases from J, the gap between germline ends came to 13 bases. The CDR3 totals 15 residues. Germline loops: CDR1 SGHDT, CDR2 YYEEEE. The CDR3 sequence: CASSLAAGFGDTQYF. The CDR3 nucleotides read TGTGCCAGCAGCTTGGCCGCGGGTTTTGGAGATACGCAGTATTTT.

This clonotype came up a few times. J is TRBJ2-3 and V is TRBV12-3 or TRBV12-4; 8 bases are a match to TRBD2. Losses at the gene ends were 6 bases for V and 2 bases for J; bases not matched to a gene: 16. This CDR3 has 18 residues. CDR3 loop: CASRGFNDGLANTDTQYF. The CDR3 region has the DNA TGTGCCAGCAGAGGCTTTAACGACGGACTAGCTAACACAGATACGCAGTATTTT.